These T cell receptor beta chains were read from a single sample in a study of cytomegalovirus exposure and HLA in healthy donors. The table came from immunoSEQ multiplex PCR; TCRdb's copy has only in-frame clones and leaves some out. The table records under 200,000 clones, less than 85% of them present only once. Specimen: PBMCs. All receptors derive from a man aged 40-49 years in good health and CMV-seronegative. Both conserved end residues are part of each CDR3. A D gene is named only where the DNA matches it firmly. Size values are once, few and many counts, or a class for expanded clones, and some rows have none.

j_call | clone_size | v_call | d_call | cdr3_nt | cdr3_aa
TRBJ2-3 | NA | TRBV28 | NA | TGTGCCAGCAGTTCCGGACAGACTTCAGATACGCAGTATTTT | CASSSGQTSDTQYF
TRBJ2-1 | NA | TRBV30 | NA | TGTGCCTGGAGTGAGACGGGGGCCTACAATGAGCAGTTCTTC | CAWSETGAYNEQFF
TRBJ2-5 | NA | TRBV5-4 | TRBD2 | TGTGCCAGCAGCCCCGGACTAGCGGGGGGGCCAGAGACCCAGTACTTC | CASSPGLAGGPETQYF
TRBJ2-5 | NA | TRBV29-1 | NA | TGCAGCGTTGGTAGGGACTCCCTAAGAGCGGGGACCCAGTACTTC | CSVGRDSLRAGTQYF
TRBJ2-7 | NA | TRBV19 | TRBD1 | TGTGCCAGTAGTATCGGCCGGGACAGGGGGCACGAGCAGTACTTC | CASSIGRDRGHEQYF
TRBJ2-2 | NA | TRBV2 | NA | TGCGCCAGCAACTGGGGAGGGGGGACCGGGGAGCTGTTTTTT | CASNWGGGTGELFF
TRBJ1-2 | few | TRBV4-3 | TRBD1 | TGCGCCAGCAGCCAAGATATGGGACAGGGGATCTATGGCTACACCTTC | CASSQDMGQGIYGYTF
TRBJ1-2 | NA | TRBV19 | NA | TGTGCCAGTAGTATCCACAGCTCTGCTAACTATGGCTACACCTTC | CASSIHSSANYGYTF
TRBJ2-2 | once | TRBV11-2 | TRBD2 | TGTGCCAGCAGCTTATTAGCGGGGGGGCTCACCGGGGAGCTGTTTTTT | CASSLLAGGLTGELFF
TRBJ1-1 | NA | TRBV19 | NA | TGTGCCAGTAGTATCCGGGGGGCCCTAAACCCCGAAGCTTTCTTT | CASSIRGALNPEAFF
TRBJ2-2 | few | TRBV5-1 | NA | TGCGCCAGCAGCCCCCAGGGGCAGGCTATGGCCGGGGAGCTGTTTTTT | CASSPQGQAMAGELFF
TRBJ1-1 | few | TRBV6-5 | NA | TGTGCCAGCAGGGACATTAAAGCTGAAGCTTTCTTT | CASRDIKAEAFF
TRBJ2-1 | NA | TRBV27 | TRBD2 | TGTGCCAGCAGAACCATATTCCGGGGGGGCCTCGGCGATGAGCAGTTCTTC | CASRTIFRGGLGDEQFF
TRBJ2-5 | NA | TRBV7-9 | TRBD1 | TGTGCCAGCAGCGGGACAGGGGAAGAGACCCAGTACTTC | CASSGTGEETQYF
TRBJ1-2 | NA | TRBV2 | TRBD1 | TGTGCCAGCAGTGAAGATAGGGGGCAGAACGGTGGCTACACCTTC | CASSEDRGQNGGYTF
TRBJ2-3 | NA | TRBV6-5 | NA | TGTGCCAGCAGTCGGACTCTTCTGGGCACAGATACGCAGTATTTT | CASSRTLLGTDTQYF
TRBJ2-1 | NA | TRBV9 | TRBD2 | TGTGCCAGCCGGGGGGACTCTTATATTAGTGAGCAGTTCTTC | CASRGDSYISEQFF
TRBJ2-7 | few | TRBV19 | TRBD1 | TGTGCCAGTAGTATTGGGGACAGGGGTACCTACGAGCAGTACTTC | CASSIGDRGTYEQYF
TRBJ2-1 | NA | TRBV30 | NA | TGTGCCTGGAGTGCAAAGCTTGAGCAGTTCTTC | CAWSAKLEQFF
TRBJ1-1 | few | TRBV7-9 | NA | TGTGCCAGCAGCACCCGGGACACGGAGAACACTGAAGCTTTCTTT | CASSTRDTENTEAFF
TRBJ2-7 | few | TRBV6-1 | NA | TGTGCCAGCGGGCAGGGTTTCTCCTACGAGCAGTACTTC | CASGQGFSYEQYF
TRBJ1-2 | many | TRBV6-5 | NA | TGTGCCAGCAGTAGGGGGTCCGAGGGCTCTGGCTACACCTTC | CASSRGSEGSGYTF
TRBJ1-2 | NA | TRBV2 | TRBD1 | TGTGCCAGCACCCCGGGACAGGGACATGGCTACACCTTC | CASTPGQGHGYTF
TRBJ2-7 | NA | TRBV5-1 | TRBD1 | TGCGCCAGCAGCCCCGGGACAGGCCTTATCTACGAGCAGTACTTC | CASSPGTGLIYEQYF
TRBJ1-2 | NA | TRBV4-1 | TRBD1 | TGCGCCAGCAGCCGCATAACAGGGGAAGTCAACTATGGCTACACCTTC | CASSRITGEVNYGYTF
TRBJ1-2 | NA | TRBV4-1 | NA | TGCGCCAGCAGGGGGCTAGGGTATGGCTACACCTTC | CASRGLGYGYTF
TRBJ2-7 | once | TRBV23-1 | NA | TGCGCCACAAACTTGACTGGGGCTGACTACGAGCAGTACTTC | CATNLTGADYEQYF
TRBJ2-7 | NA | TRBV5-5 | TRBD1 | TGTGCCAGCAGCCCGACAGGGGGCCTCTCCTACGAGCAGTACTTC | CASSPTGGLSYEQYF
TRBJ2-1 | NA | TRBV10-1 | TRBD2 | TGCGCCAGTGCGACTAGCGGGGGGCGCAATGAGCAGTTCTTC | CASATSGGRNEQFF
TRBJ2-5 | NA | TRBV4-2 | TRBD2 | TGTGCCAGCAGCCAAGAATATCCGAGCGGGGGGGCCCAGGGGGAGACCCAGTACTTC | CASSQEYPSGGAQGETQYF